The following is a T cell receptor beta chain sequence with its context. The data were obtained in a study of T cell responses to AZD1222 COVID-19 vaccine. CDR1 is LNHDA, CDR2 SQIVND, per germline (reference sequence). This CDR3 spans 14 amino acids. The ends lost 7 bases at V and 8 bases at J; junction bases unmatched: 7. TCRdb keeps only in-frame clones here, not all; method: immunoSEQ multiplex PCR. The sample has some 60,000 clones, 65% to 80% seen once. Sequencing was performed on peripheral blood, taken 28 days after the second AZD1222 dose. This sequence joins TRBV19 and TRBJ1-4; 10 bases fit TRBD1. The sequence derives from an adult who received the AZD1222 COVID-19 vaccine. This chain's CDR3 is CASTLTGGDEKLFF. CDR3 nucleotide sequence: TGTGCCAGTACTCTGACAGGGGGCGACGAAAAACTGTTTTTT.